The clone carrying this T cell receptor (beta chain) was counted at least ten times. Library preparation (for TCRbeta) was performed with unique molecular identifiers. MiXCR, applied by TCRdb to the PCR reads, yields one record per CDR3 protein. This sample has around 4,200 distinct CDR3 sequences, with about an eighth found just once. This entry belongs to a study of T-cell reconstitution after alpha-beta-depleted transplantation in children. This CDR3 contains 15 residues. The V gene end was trimmed by 4 bases and the J gene end by 6 bases; junction bases not matched to a gene: 7. Germline CDR1 and CDR2: MNHNS and SASEGT.

The sequenced sample was PBMCs, mostly from graft donor cells, obtained 60 days after TCRalphabeta/CD19-depleted stem cell transplant. The clonotype was recovered from a male patient between 2 and 10 years old who had a stem cell transplant for acute lymphoblastic leukemia, so the T cells may come from the graft donor. The chain recombines TRBV6-1 with TRBJ2-3; 10 bases agree with TRBD1. CDR3 in DNA: TGTGCCAGCAGTGCGGGACAGGGGAGTTCGGATACGCAGTATTTT. It codes for CASSAGQGSSDTQYF.